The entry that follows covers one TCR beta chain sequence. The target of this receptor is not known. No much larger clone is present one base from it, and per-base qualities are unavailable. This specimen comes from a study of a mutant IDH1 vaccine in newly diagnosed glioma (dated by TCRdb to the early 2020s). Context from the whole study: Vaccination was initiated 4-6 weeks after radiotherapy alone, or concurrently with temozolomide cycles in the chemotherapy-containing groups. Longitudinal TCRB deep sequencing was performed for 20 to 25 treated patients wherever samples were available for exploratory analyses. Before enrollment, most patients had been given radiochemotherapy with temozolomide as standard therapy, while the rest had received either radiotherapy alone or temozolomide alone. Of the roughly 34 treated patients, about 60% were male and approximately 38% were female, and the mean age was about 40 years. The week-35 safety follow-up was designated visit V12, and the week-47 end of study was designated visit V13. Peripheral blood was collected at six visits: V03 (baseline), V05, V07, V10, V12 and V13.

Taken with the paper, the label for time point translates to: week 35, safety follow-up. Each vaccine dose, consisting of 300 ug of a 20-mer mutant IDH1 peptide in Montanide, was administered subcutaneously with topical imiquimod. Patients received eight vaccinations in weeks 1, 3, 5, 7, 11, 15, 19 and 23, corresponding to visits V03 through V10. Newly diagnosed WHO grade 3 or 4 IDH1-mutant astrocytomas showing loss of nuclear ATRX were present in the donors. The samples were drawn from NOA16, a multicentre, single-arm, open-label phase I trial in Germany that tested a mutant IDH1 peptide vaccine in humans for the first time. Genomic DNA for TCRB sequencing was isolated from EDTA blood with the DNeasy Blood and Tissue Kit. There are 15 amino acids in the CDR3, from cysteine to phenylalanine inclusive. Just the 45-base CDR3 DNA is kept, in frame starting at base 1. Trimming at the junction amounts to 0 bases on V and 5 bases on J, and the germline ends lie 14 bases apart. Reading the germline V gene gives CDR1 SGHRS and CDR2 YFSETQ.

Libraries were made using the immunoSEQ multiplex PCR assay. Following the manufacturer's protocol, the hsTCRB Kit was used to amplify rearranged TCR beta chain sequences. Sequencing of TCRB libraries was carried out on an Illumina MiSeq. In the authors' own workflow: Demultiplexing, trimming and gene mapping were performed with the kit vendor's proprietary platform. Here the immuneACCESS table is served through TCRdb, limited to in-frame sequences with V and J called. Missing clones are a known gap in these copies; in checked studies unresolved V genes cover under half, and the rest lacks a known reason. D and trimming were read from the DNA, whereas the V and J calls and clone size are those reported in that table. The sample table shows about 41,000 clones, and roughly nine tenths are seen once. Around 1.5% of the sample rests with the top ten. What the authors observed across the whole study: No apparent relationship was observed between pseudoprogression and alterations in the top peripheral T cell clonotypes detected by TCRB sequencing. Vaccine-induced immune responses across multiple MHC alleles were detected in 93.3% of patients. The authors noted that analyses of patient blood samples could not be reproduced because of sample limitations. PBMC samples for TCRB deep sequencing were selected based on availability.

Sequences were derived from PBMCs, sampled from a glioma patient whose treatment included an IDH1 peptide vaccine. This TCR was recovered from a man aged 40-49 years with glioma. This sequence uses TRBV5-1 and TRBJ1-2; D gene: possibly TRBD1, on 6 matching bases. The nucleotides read TGCGCCAGCAGCTTGGACGGGGGCGGAGGGTATGGCTACACCTTC. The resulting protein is CASSLDGGGGYGYTF.